This T cell receptor (beta chain) was observed in a study of cytomegalovirus exposure and HLA in healthy donors. Study-wide context: Earlier sequencing of some 190 million T cells yielded around 100 million unique TCR beta sequences.

Regarding the study as a whole: A later analysis reportedly identified an Asian-associated ancestry cluster as carrying fewer N-insertions than the approximately 710-donor mean. Analysis was carried out at a later point, and it linked a missense DCLRE1C variant to TCR beta V- and J-gene trimming. Analyzed later, most CMV-associated TCR beta chains appeared HLA-restricted.

The PCR used 60 Vbeta and 13 Jbeta primers. Using immunoSEQ multiplex PCR, the repertoire was profiled, and TCRdb retains in-frame clones only, with some absent. This sample has 120,000 or so clones, with more than 80% found just once. About this clone: Antigen unknown.

Sequenced sample: PBMCs. The receptor comes from a man aged 40-49 years in good health and CMV-seronegative.

CDR3 region: CASSRSQGAGTGELFF. The CDR3 DNA is TGTGCCAGCAGCCGCTCCCAGGGGGCCGGCACCGGGGAGCTGTTTTTT. V is TRBV14 and J is TRBJ2-2; 8 nucleotides match TRBD1. The ends lost 4 bases at V and 4 bases at J; junction bases unmatched: 8. This CDR3 spans 16 amino acids. The V gene's germline CDR1 is SGHDN and CDR2 FVKESK.